One sample yielded the 31 T cell receptor beta chains listed below, sequenced in a study of T cell changes during pregnancy in multiple sclerosis. Clones were read by immunoSEQ multiplex PCR, and TCRdb kept only the in-frame ones, dropping some. The sample shows 45,000 to 60,000 clones, 92% of them seen only once. The sample was CD4+ T cells from peripheral blood mononuclear cells, taken after pregnancy. Receptors originate from a female donor in good health, enrolled as a control in a pregnancy study.

This clone has more than one count but fewer than ten. V gene TRBV28 combines with J gene TRBJ2-7; 8 bases match TRBD1. CDR1 and CDR2 from the germline V gene are MDHEN and SYDVKM. Trimming took 9 bases from V and 3 from J; bases not matched to a gene: 10. This CDR3 has 14 amino acids. As DNA, the CDR3 is TGTGCCAGTCACGAGACAGGGGCGCTCTACGAGCAGTACTTC. As protein: CASHETGALYEQYF.

The V call is TRBV5-1, the J call TRBJ1-2; possibly TRBD1 for D (6 bases). This CDR3 region has 14 residues. Deletions cut 2 bases from V and 6 bases from J, with 14 bases between. The V gene's germline CDR1 is SGHRS and CDR2 YFSETQ. This CDR3 reads CASSFYTGLDGYTF. Here the CDR3 DNA reads TGCGCCAGCAGCTTTTACACAGGGTTGGATGGCTACACCTTC.

The chain combines TRBV28 with TRBJ2-1; D possibly corresponds to TRBD1 (6 bases). V was shortened by 1 base and J by 11 bases, with 12 bases between the two germline ends. The CDR3 has 13 residues. Germline-derived CDR1 and CDR2 are MDHEN and SYDVKM. This chain's CDR3 is CASSLSLGGKQFF. The CDR3 bases are TGTGCCAGCAGTTTATCACTAGGGGGAAAGCAGTTCTTC. The full variable domain, in which reference TRBV28 and TRBJ2-1 provide the parts outside the CDR3, is DVKVTQSSRYLVKRTGEKVFLECVQDMDHENMFWYRQDPGLGLRLIYFSYDVKMKEKGDIPEGYSVSREKKERFSLILESASTNQTSMYLCASSLSLGGKQFFGPGTRLTVL.

The chain combines TRBV27 with TRBJ2-1; the D is unclear. CDR3 length: 13 residues. The germline V and J ends were trimmed by 5 bases and 2 bases, with 7 bases remaining between them. Germline assignment: CDR1 MNHEY and CDR2 SMNVEV (reference sequence). The CDR3 protein is CASSVVPYNEQFF. The DNA of the CDR3 is TGTGCCAGCAGTGTAGTCCCCTACAATGAGCAGTTCTTC.

The CDR3, as DNA: TGTGCCAGCAGCTTCTCAGGATCCTCCTACAATGAGCAGTTCTTC. Translated, it gives CASSFSGSSYNEQFF. The chain carries TRBV11-2 and TRBJ2-1; no definite D call. This CDR3 is 15 amino acids long. Per germline, CDR1 SGHAT and CDR2 FQNNGV. V was clipped by 3 bases and J by 0 bases, with 9 bases between them.

This clone has only one observation. This sequence joins TRBV6-6 and TRBJ1-1; 10 nucleotides align to TRBD1. The V gene's germline CDR1 is MNHNY and CDR2 SVGAGI (reference sequence). The CDR3 has 13 residues. V was clipped by 9 bases and J by 6 bases; unmatched bases: 7. CDR3 sequence reads: CASRDRGPPEAFF. CDR3 nucleotides: TGTGCCAGTCGGGACAGGGGTCCCCCTGAAGCTTTCTTT.

This clone has a handful of counts. An end of the junction differs from the germline gene, which may be a read error. This chain connects TRBV7-7 to TRBJ2-2; no clear D. Per the germline V gene, CDR1 is SSHAT and CDR2 is FNYEAQ (reference sequence). The CDR3 covers 14 residues. The CDR3 here is CASSLTVNTGELFF. Here the CDR3 DNA reads TGTGCTAGCAGCTTAACGGTTAATACCGGGGAGCTGTTTTTT.

Here the CDR3 reads CASLRGLGLAGGPQDTQYF. Here the CDR3 DNA reads TGTGCCAGCCTGCGGGGATTGGGGCTAGCGGGGGGTCCTCAAGATACGCAGTATTTT. The V gene is TRBV2, the J gene TRBJ2-3; 11 bases match TRBD2. J gave up 5 bases and V 8 bases, and 21 bases lay outside the gene matches. This CDR3 comprises 19 residues. CDR1 is SNHLY and CDR2 is FYNNEI in the germline V gene.

The V and J genes are TRBV19 and TRBJ2-1; D might be TRBD2 (5 bases). V lost 1 base, J lost 0 bases, and 13 bases lay in between. The V gene's germline CDR1 is LNHDA and CDR2 SQIVND (reference sequence). This CDR3 comprises 17 residues. CDR3 in amino acids: CASSIVRLRDSYNEQFF. CDR3 DNA: TGTGCCAGTAGTATAGTGAGGTTGAGGGACTCCTACAATGAGCAGTTCTTC.

The V call is TRBV9, the J call TRBJ1-2; maybe TRBD1 (6 bases). The germline CDR1 and CDR2 sequences are SGDLS and YYNGEE. The V end was cut by 3 bases, the J end by 8 bases, with 14 bases between. This CDR3 region has 13 residues. CDR3 sequence reads: CASSARDIYGYTF. CDR3 DNA: TGTGCCAGCAGCGCCCGGGACATATACGGCTACACCTTC.

V gene TRBV28 combines with J gene TRBJ2-4; 7 bases match TRBD1. Germline V gene data show CDR1 as MDHEN and CDR2 as SYDVKM. This CDR3 has 17 amino acids. Trimming took 0 bases from V and 0 from J; bases not matched to a gene: 5. The CDR3 protein is CASSLWGTVLAKNIQYF. CDR3 in DNA: TGTGCCAGCAGTTTATGGGGGACAGTTCTAGCCAAAAACATTCAGTACTTC.

In nucleotides, the CDR3 is TGTGCCAGTATCCAGGGGGGATTGCACACTGAAGCTTTCTTT. Amino acids: CASIQGGLHTEAFF. This rearrangement joins TRBV2 to TRBJ1-1; TRBD1 aligns across 7 bases. The CDR3 loop spans 14 amino acids. CDR1 is SNHLY and CDR2 is FYNNEI in the germline V gene. With V trimmed by 9 bases and J by 3 bases, 10 bases remained unmatched.

The chain has TRBV29-1 and TRBJ1-5; weak D call: TRBD1 (5 bases). Germline V CDR1 and CDR2: SQVTM, ANQGSEA. The V end was cut by 1 base, the J end by 5 bases, with 9 bases between. The CDR3 runs to 13 residues. The CDR3 nucleotides are TGCAGCGTTGAAGTGGGGGGGGATCAGCCCCAGCATTTT. Translation: CSVEVGGDQPQHF.

The chain carries TRBV5-5 and TRBJ2-3, with 8 bases identical to TRBD1. CDR1 SGHKS and CDR2 YYEKEE come from the germline V gene (reference sequence). J was trimmed by 0 bases and V by 2 bases; bases with no gene match: 8. CDR3 length: 17 amino acids. Here the CDR3 reads CASSFSSGTGSTDTQYF. The CDR3 coding sequence is TGTGCCAGCAGCTTTTCCTCTGGGACAGGTAGCACAGATACGCAGTATTTT. Full variable domain (remainder filled in from reference TRBV5-5 and TRBJ2-3): DAGVTQSPTHLIKTRGQQVTLRCSPISGHKSVSWYQQVLGQGPQFIFQYYEKEERGRGNFPDRFSARQFPNYSSELNVNALLLGDSALYLCASSFSSGTGSTDTQYFGPGTRLTVL.

The CDR3 here is CASSVTGSYEQYF. Here the CDR3 DNA reads TGTGCCAGCAGTGTCACAGGGTCCTACGAGCAGTACTTC. J is TRBJ2-7 and V is TRBV25-1; possibly TRBD1 for D (6 bases). V lost 4 bases and J 1 base, leaving 8 bases between the germline ends. Germline values: CDR1 MGHDK, CDR2 SYGVNS. The CDR3 has 13 amino acids.

J is TRBJ2-5 and V is TRBV2, with TRBD1 matching 7 bases. The germline gives CDR1 SNHLY, CDR2 FYNNEI. The CDR3 contains 12 residues. Losses at the gene ends were 6 bases for V and 11 bases for J; bases not matched to a gene: 9. CDR3 sequence: CASRADRRGQYF. In DNA form, the CDR3 reads TGTGCCAGCAGAGCGGACAGGCGAGGGCAGTACTTC.

This clone was found once. The chain carries TRBV7-6 and TRBJ2-2; D remains ambiguous. V lost 4 bases and J 2 bases, leaving 5 bases between the germline ends. The CDR3 spans 13 residues. Germline V CDR1 and CDR2: SGHVS, FNYEAQ. The CDR3 region is CASSSVNTGELFF. The CDR3 DNA reads TGTGCCAGCAGCTCTGTAAACACCGGGGAGCTGTTTTTT.

The chain links TRBV9 to TRBJ2-1; maybe TRBD2 (6 bases). The germline V gene has CDR1 SGDLS and CDR2 YYNGEE. Deletions cut 4 bases from V and 4 bases from J, with 9 bases between. The CDR3 has 13 amino acids. CDR3 loop: CASSRDLYNEQFF. CDR3 coding DNA: TGTGCCAGCAGCCGGGACTTATACAATGAGCAGTTCTTC.

The chain links TRBV19 to TRBJ1-4, with D unresolved. Trimming removed 8 bases from V and 0 bases from J, with 13 bases in between. The germline CDR1 and CDR2 sequences are LNHDA and SQIVND (reference sequence). This CDR3 contains 15 residues. CDR3: CASGWAGATNEKLFF. CDR3 nucleotide sequence: TGTGCCAGTGGGTGGGCCGGCGCAACTAATGAAAAACTGTTTTTT. The variable domain in full, completed from reference TRBV19 and TRBJ1-4, reads DGGITQSPKYLFRKEGQNVTLSCEQNLNHDAMYWYRQDPGQGLRLIYYSQIVNDFQKGDIAEGYSVSREKKESFPLTVTSAQKNPTAFYLCASGWAGATNEKLFFGSGTQLSVL.

The count of this clone is one. The CDR3 here is CASAPGRSSNQETQYF. The CDR3 bases are TGTGCCAGCGCCCCTGGGAGGAGCAGTAACCAAGAGACCCAGTACTTC. This sequence joins TRBV25-1 and TRBJ2-5, with D perhaps matching TRBD2 (6 bases). V gave up 8 bases and J gave up 0 bases, with 19 bases separating them. The CDR3 contains 16 residues. Germline lookup yields CDR1 MGHDK and CDR2 SYGVNS.

In the case of this clone: Other DNA sequences of this sample code for an identical CDR3. This rearrangement joins TRBV7-2 to TRBJ2-7, with 11 bases matching TRBD2. The CDR3 is 15 amino acids. The junction had 6 bases not matched to a gene; V was cut back by 3 bases and J by 5 bases. CDR1 is SGHTA and CDR2 is FQGNSA in the germline V gene. The CDR3 region is CASSFPTSGSDEQYF. The CDR3 nucleotides are TGTGCCAGCAGCTTTCCTACTAGCGGGAGTGACGAGCAGTACTTC.

The chain combines TRBV5-1 with TRBJ2-3; 11 bases map to TRBD2. Germline loops: CDR1 SGHRS, CDR2 YFSETQ. After removal of 4 bases from V and 5 bases from J, the junction contained 6 bases not matched to a gene. CDR3 length: 15 amino acids. CDR3 protein: CASSEGLAELDTQYF. The CDR3 bases are TGCGCCAGCAGCGAGGGACTAGCGGAACTAGATACGCAGTATTTT.

CDR3 amino acids: CATSTMGGLDDGYTF. The CDR3 DNA reads TGTGCCACCAGCACCATGGGGGGGCTGGATGACGGCTACACCTTC. The gene calls are TRBV15 and TRBJ1-2, with D maybe TRBD1 (6 bases). The CDR3 is made up of 15 amino acids. Trimming pared 4 bases from V and 8 bases from J, leaving 20 bases between. Germline lookup yields CDR1 LNHNV and CDR2 YYDKDF (reference sequence).

CDR3 bases: TGTGCCAGCAGTTCACCGACTAGAAGGGGCACCGGGGAGCTGTTTTTT. As protein: CASSSPTRRGTGELFF. The chain uses TRBV6-7 and TRBJ2-2; D may be TRBD2 (6 bases). TRBV6-7 is an ORF for which the function is uncertain. The length of the CDR3 is 16 residues. V lost 4 bases, J lost 4 bases, and 16 bases lay in between.

This clone is a singleton in its sample. The chain combines TRBV2 with TRBJ2-7, with 9 bases aligning to TRBD1. The germline V gene has CDR1 SNHLY and CDR2 FYNNEI. CDR3 length: 13 amino acids. V shed 7 bases and J 3 bases; nucleotides not matched to a gene: 4. In DNA form, the CDR3 reads TGTGCCAGCACCCTGGACAGGGGCTACGAGCAGTACTTC. As protein: CASTLDRGYEQYF.

The chain has TRBV6-1 and TRBJ2-5; 9 nucleotides line up with TRBD2. The length of the CDR3 is 15 residues. Germline V CDR1 and CDR2: MNHNS, SASEGT. V was clipped by 1 base and J by 5 bases; unmatched bases: 5. CDR3 protein: CASSEDGGGAETQYF. CDR3 bases: TGTGCCAGCAGTGAAGATGGCGGGGGGGCCGAGACCCAGTACTTC.

The chain recombines TRBV5-5 with TRBJ2-7; maybe TRBD1 (6 bases). The CDR3 loop spans 13 amino acids. Looked up from germline, CDR1 is SGHKS and CDR2 is YYEKEE (reference sequence). Trimming took off 1 base at V and 5 bases at J, with 10 bases between the two ends. CDR3 bases: TGTGCCAGCAGCTTGACAGGGTCAAACGAGCAGTACTTC. This sequence encodes CASSLTGSNEQYF.

The chain employs TRBV5-1 and TRBJ2-2; 8 bases fit TRBD1. Trimming cost V 2 bases and J 4 bases; bases outside gene matches: 10. Germline V gives CDR1 SGHRS, CDR2 YFSETQ. This CDR3 has 17 amino acids. CDR3 sequence reads: CASSFPGQVHPTGELFF. DNA of the CDR3: TGCGCCAGCAGCTTCCCGGGACAGGTTCATCCCACCGGGGAGCTGTTTTTT.

The chain has TRBV6-1 and TRBJ2-7; 8 bases map to TRBD1. The V segment lost 7 bases and the J segment 3 bases; nucleotides outside the gene matches: 8. The CDR3 spans 14 residues. The V gene's germline CDR1 is MNHNS and CDR2 SASEGT. The chain's CDR3 is CASTRQGSGYEQYF. The CDR3 coding sequence is TGTGCCAGCACCAGACAGGGGAGCGGCTACGAGCAGTACTTC.

The rearrangement joins TRBV7-9 to TRBJ2-3; TRBD1 aligns across 7 bases. V shed 5 bases and J 4 bases; nucleotides not matched to a gene: 6. The CDR3 spans 14 residues. Germline CDR1 and CDR2: SEHNR and FQNEAQ (reference sequence). The CDR3 DNA reads TGTGCCAGCAGCGCCGGACAGGAGGCAGATACGCAGTATTTT. It codes for CASSAGQEADTQYF.

This clone has only one observation. In DNA form, the CDR3 reads TGTGCCAGTAGGACCTTGGACAGCTCTGGAAACACCATATATTTT. Amino acids: CASRTLDSSGNTIYF. The rearrangement uses TRBV19 and TRBJ1-3; perhaps TRBD1 as D (6 bases). Trimming shortened V by 6 bases and J by 0 bases, and 12 bases separated the two germline ends. CDR3 length: 15 amino acids. Germline V gene lookup returns CDR1 LNHDA and CDR2 SQIVND (reference sequence).